This T cell receptor beta chain derives from a study of breast tumors, draining lymph nodes, adjacent tissues (dated by TCRdb to the mid-2010s). Regarding the study in general: The study compared TCR beta repertoires across tumor, adjacent nontumor tissue and axillary lymph nodes from breast cancer patients. The study was designed to assess the relationships and possible T-cell exchange between tumor, surrounding tissue and draining lymph node repertoires in human breast cancer. General conclusions and limits of the study: Tumors showed preferential V and J gene usage, and their T-cell repertoire diversity fell below that of lymph nodes yet above that of nontumor tissue. In luminal-like breast cancer, tumor and nontumor tissue repertoires resembled each other significantly more than in basal-like breast cancer. The conclusion that tumor T cells originate in lymph nodes was presented as consistent with a hypothesis rather than as directly demonstrated. The data were considered consistent with most tumor T cells being derived from the lymph node and subsequently expanding within tumor tissue.

Sequencing was performed on an Illumina HiSeq 2000. Multiplex PCR amplification was used to build the TCR beta chain libraries. The amplified TCR beta chain products were analyzed by high-throughput sequencing. TCRdb handled the public reads itself, with Q25 trimming in fastp and clone calling in MiXCR, and kept productive beta chains. When rows share a CDR3 protein, they turn into one entry using the most common DNA and genes. The sample yields approximately 150,000 distinct CDR3 sequences; around a third were counted once. The ten largest clones represent around 2.3% of the sample. Lymph node samples came from the axillary draining lymph nodes of breast cancer patients. As regards this clonotype: Which antigen it targets is not known. One end of the junction varies from germline; a read error may be responsible.

The receptor was derived from a female donor with breast cancer. Some clones in this sample may be carry-over from other donors' samples. The sequenced material came from axillary lymph node tissue.

The nucleotide sequence reads as follows: TGTGCCAGCAGTCAAGCGGGAGGGGGAGGCAATCAGCCCCAGCATTTT. Translated, this gives CASSQAGGGGNQPQHF. The chain employs TRBV6-1 and TRBJ1-5; TRBD1 could be the D gene, as 6 bases match. From the cysteine up to the phenylalanine, the CDR3 has a length of 16 residues. Only the CDR3 DNA stays, 48 bases, in frame from base 1. In the germline V gene, CDR1 corresponds to MNHNS and CDR2 to SASEGT.